Listed here are 2 T cell receptor beta chains from one sample, sequenced in a study of T cell responses to AZD1222 COVID-19 vaccine. Method: immunoSEQ multiplex PCR; TCRdb's copy keeps in-frame clones and lacks some. The table has some 130,000 clones, around nine tenths seen once. The source material was peripheral blood, sampled on day 0 of AZD1222 vaccination. The receptors were gathered from an adult in good health.

V usage is TRBV30 and J usage is TRBJ2-7, with 10 bases aligning to TRBD1. Unmatched junction bases numbered 9, after V lost 5 bases and J lost 5 bases. This CDR3 is 14 amino acids long. Germline CDR1 and CDR2: GTSNPN and SVGIG (reference sequence). Here the CDR3 DNA reads TGTGCCTGGGGAATGTGGACAGGGGGTGACGAGCAGTACTTC. As protein: CAWGMWTGGDEQYF. Supplemented by reference TRBV30 and TRBJ2-7, the full variable domain reads SQTIHQWPATLVQPVGSPLSLECTVEGTSNPNLYWYRQAAGRGLQLLFYSVGIGQISSEVPQNLSASRPQDRQFILSSKKLLLSDSGFYLCAWGMWTGGDEQYFGPGTRLTVT.

The CDR3 DNA reads as TGTGCCAGTATGTTCCTGGGAGGGGGCGATGGCTACACCTTC. It translates to CASMFLGGGDGYTF. This chain connects TRBV19 to TRBJ1-2; 7 nucleotides line up with TRBD1. With V trimmed by 7 bases and J by 6 bases, 11 bases remained unmatched. The length of the CDR3 is 14 residues. The germline V gene encodes CDR1 LNHDA and CDR2 SQIVND (reference sequence). Complete variable domain (other parts from reference TRBV19 and TRBJ1-2): DGGITQSPKYLFRKEGQNVTLSCEQNLNHDAMYWYRQDPGQGLRLIYYSQIVNDFQKGDIAEGYSVSREKKESFPLTVTSAQKNPTAFYLCASMFLGGGDGYTFGSGTRLTVV.